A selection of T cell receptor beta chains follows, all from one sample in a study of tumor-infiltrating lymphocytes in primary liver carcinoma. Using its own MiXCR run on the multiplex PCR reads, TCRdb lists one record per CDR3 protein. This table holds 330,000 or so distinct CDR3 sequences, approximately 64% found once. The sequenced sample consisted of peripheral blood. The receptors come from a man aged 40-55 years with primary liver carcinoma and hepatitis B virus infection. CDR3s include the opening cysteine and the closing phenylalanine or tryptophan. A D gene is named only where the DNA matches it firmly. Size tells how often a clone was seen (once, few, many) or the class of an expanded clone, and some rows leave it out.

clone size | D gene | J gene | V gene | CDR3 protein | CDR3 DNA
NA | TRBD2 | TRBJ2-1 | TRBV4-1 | CASSRGGLAGVYNERFF | TGCGCCAGCAGCCGCGGCGGATTAGCGGGAGTATACAATGAGCGGTTCTTC
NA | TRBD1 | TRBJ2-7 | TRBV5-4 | CASIPGTGAREQHF | TGTGCCAGCATCCCCGGGACAGGGGCGCGGGAGCAGCACTTC
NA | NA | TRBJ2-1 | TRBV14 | CASSQGTGQGRRRGNEQFF | TGTGCCAGCAGCCAAGGGACAGGGCAGGGACGCCGGCGGGGGAATGAGCAGTTCTTC
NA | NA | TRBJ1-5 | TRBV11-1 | CVSIFGQNQPQHF | TGTGTCAGCATCTTCGGACAGAATCAGCCCCAGCATTTT
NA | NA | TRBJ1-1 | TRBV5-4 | CASSTSREGEAFF | TGTGCCAGCAGCACCTCTCGGGAGGGTGAAGCTTTCTTT
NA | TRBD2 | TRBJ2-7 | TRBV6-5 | CVSSPTSYEQYF | TGTGTCAGCAGCCCGACTAGCTACGAGCAATACTTC
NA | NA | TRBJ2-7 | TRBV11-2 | CATSLGAETYDQYF | TGTGCCACCAGCTTAGGGGCAGAGACCTACGACCAGTACTTC
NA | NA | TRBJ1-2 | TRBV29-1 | CGVDNGNYGYTF | TGCGGCGTTGATAATGGGAACTATGGATACACCTTC
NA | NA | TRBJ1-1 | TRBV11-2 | CASSRRVSQSSNTEAFF | TGTGCCAGCAGCCGACGGGTTTCACAGAGTAGTAACACTGAAGCTTTCTTT
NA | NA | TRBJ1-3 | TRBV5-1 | CASSFLGDPGNTIYF | TGCGCCAGCAGCTTCCTGGGAGACCCTGGAAACACCATATATTTT
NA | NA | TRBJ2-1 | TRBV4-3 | CTSSQEPNGSYNEQFF | TGCACCAGCAGCCAAGAGCCTAACGGGAGCTACAATGAGCAGTTCTTC
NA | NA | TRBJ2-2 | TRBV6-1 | CASSRDTGGLFF | TGTGCCAGTAGTAGAGATACCGGGGGGCTGTTTTTT
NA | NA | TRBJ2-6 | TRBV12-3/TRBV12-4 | CANSLRGAGANVLTF | TGTGCCAACAGTCTAAGGGGGGCTGGGGCCAACGTCCTGACTTTC
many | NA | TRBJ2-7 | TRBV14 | CASSQDPGIYEQYF | TGTGCCAGCAGCCAAGATCCCGGGATCTACGAGCAGTACTTC
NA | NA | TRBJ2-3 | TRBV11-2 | CASSLDTRGGKTDTQYF | TGTGCCAGCAGCTTAGACACAAGAGGGGGGAAAACAGATACGCAGTATTTT
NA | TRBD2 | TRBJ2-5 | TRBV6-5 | CASSYSGGTQYF | TGCGCCAGCAGTTACTCGGGAGGGACCCAGTACTTC
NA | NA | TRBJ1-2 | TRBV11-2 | CARTRKSGGFYGYTF | TGTGCCAGGACCCGCAAATCGGGGGGGTTCTATGGCTACACCTTC
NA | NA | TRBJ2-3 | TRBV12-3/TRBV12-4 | CASSFQYSNQPQYF | TGTGCCAGCAGTTTCCAGTATAGTAATCAGCCCCAGTATTTT
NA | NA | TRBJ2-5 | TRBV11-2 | CASSLHLETQYF | TGTGCCAGCAGCTTGCATTTAGAGACCCAGTACTTC
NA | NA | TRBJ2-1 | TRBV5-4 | CASSYRYTSYNEQFF | TGTGCCAGCAGCTACCGGTACACCTCCTACAATGAGCAGTTCTTC
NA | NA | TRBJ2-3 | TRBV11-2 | CANSYVTDTQYF | TGTGCCAACAGCTACGTCACAGATACGCAGTATTTT
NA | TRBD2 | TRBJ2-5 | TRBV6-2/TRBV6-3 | CASSLAGGSETQYF | TGTGCCAGCAGTTTGGCCGGGGGGTCGGAGACCCAGTACTTC
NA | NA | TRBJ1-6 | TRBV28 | CASTPRQNNSPLHF | TGTGCCAGCACCCCTAGACAGAATAATTCACCCCTCCACTTT
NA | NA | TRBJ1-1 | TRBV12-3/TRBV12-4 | CVSSFPGTNTEAFF | TGTGTCAGCAGTTTCCCAGGGACAAACACTGAAGCTTTCTTT
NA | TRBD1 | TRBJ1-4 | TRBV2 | CASNQQGAEKLFF | TGTGCCAGCAACCAACAGGGGGCCGAAAAACTGTTTTTT